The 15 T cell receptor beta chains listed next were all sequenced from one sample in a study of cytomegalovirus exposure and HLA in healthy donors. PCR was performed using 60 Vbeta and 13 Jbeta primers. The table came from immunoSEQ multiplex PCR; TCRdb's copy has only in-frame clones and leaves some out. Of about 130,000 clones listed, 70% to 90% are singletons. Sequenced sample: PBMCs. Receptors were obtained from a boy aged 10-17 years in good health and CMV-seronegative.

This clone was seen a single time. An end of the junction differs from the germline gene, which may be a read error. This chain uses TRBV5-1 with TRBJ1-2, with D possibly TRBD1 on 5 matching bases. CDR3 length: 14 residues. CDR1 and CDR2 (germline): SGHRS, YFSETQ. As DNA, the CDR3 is TGCACCAGCAGCTATGAGGCGGGGGACGGTGGCTACACCTTC. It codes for CTSSYEAGDGGYTF.

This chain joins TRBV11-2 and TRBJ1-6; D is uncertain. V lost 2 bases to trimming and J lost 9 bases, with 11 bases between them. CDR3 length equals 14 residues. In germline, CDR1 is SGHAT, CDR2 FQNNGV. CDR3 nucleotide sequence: TGTGCCAGCAGCTTAATGGACCGGGGTTCACCCCTCCACTTT. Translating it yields CASSLMDRGSPLHF.

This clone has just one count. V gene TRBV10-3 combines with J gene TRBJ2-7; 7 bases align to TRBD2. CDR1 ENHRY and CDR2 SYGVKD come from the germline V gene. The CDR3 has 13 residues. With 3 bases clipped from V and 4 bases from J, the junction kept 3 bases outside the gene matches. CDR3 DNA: TGTGCCATCAGTGAAGCGGGGACGTACGAGCAGTACTTC. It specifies CAISEAGTYEQYF.

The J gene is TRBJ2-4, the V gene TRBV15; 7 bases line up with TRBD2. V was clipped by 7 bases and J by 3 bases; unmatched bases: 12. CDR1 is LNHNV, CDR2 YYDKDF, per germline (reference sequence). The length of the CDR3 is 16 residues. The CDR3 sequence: CATTTPVGRIKNIQYF. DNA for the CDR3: TGTGCCACCACGACGCCCGTCGGGAGGATCAAAAACATTCAGTACTTC.

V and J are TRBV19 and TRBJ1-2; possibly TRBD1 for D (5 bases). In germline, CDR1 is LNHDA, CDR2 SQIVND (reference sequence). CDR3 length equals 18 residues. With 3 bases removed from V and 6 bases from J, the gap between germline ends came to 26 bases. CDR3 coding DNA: TGTGCCAGTAGTATTTTAGAGGGCGGGACCTCCATCAGGAATGGCTACACCTTC. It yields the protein CASSILEGGTSIRNGYTF. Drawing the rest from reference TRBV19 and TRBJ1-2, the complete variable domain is DGGITQSPKYLFRKEGQNVTLSCEQNLNHDAMYWYRQDPGQGLRLIYYSQIVNDFQKGDIAEGYSVSREKKESFPLTVTSAQKNPTAFYLCASSILEGGTSIRNGYTFGSGTRLTVV.

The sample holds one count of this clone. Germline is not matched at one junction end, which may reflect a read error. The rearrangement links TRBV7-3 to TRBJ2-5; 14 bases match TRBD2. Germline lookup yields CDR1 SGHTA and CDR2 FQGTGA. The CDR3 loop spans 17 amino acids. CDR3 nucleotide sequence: TGTGCCAGCAGCTTCGGACTAGCGGGGGGCGCACAAGGGACCCAGTACTTC. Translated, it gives CASSFGLAGGAQGTQYF.

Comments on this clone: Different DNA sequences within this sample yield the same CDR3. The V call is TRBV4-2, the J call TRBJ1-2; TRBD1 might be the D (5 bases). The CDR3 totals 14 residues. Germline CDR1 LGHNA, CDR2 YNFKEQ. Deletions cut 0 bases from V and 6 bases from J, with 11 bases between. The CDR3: CASSQEGTGDGYTF. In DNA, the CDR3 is TGTGCCAGCAGCCAAGAAGGCACGGGGGATGGCTACACCTTC.

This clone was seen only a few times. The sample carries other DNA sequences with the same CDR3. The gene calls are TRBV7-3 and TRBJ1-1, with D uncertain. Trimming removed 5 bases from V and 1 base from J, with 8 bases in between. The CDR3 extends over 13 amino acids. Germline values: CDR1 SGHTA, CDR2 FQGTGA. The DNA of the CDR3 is TGTGCCAGCAGCCCGGGTCGGAACACTGAAGCTTTCTTT. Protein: CASSPGRNTEAFF.

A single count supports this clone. The CDR3: CASSPPAVVTGWMSGELFF. The CDR3 region has the DNA TGTGCCAGCTCACCACCGGCGGTTGTTACAGGGTGGATGTCCGGGGAGCTGTTTTTT. The chain recombines TRBV18 with TRBJ2-2; TRBD1 might be the D (6 bases). The ends were cut back, 0 bases at V and 6 bases at J, with 23 bases in the middle. Germline CDR1 is KGHSH and CDR2 is LQKENI. The CDR3 runs to 19 residues.

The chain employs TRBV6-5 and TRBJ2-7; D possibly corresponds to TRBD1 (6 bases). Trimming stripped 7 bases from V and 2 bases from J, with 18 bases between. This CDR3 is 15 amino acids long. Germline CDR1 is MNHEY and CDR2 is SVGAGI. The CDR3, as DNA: TGTGCCAGCAAATTACAGGTGGGGGCTACCTACGAGCAGTACTTC. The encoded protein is CASKLQVGATYEQYF.

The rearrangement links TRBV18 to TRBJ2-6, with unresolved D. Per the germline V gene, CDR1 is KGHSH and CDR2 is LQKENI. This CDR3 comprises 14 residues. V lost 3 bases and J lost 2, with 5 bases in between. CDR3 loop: CASSPNTGANVLTF. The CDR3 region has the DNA TGTGCCAGCTCACCTAATACTGGGGCCAACGTCCTGACTTTC.

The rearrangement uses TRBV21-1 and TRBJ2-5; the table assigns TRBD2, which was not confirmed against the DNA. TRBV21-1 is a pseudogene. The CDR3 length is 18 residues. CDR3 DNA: TGTGCCAGCAGCAAAGTCGTTGTCGGGCTAGCGGTGAGTGAGACCCAGTACTTC. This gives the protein CASSKVVVGLAVSETQYF.

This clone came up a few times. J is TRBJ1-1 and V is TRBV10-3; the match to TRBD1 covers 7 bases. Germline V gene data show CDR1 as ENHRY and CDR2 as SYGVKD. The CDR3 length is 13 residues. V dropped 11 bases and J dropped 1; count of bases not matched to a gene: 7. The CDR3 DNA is TGTGCCGCCCGGGGACAGACGAACACTGAAGCTTTCTTT. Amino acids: CAARGQTNTEAFF.

This CDR3 reads CASSDENEPGQGFNGYTF. The CDR3 DNA reads as TGTGCCAGCAGTGACGAGAACGAACCGGGACAGGGCTTTAATGGCTACACCTTC. V is TRBV6-4 and J is TRBJ1-2, with 9 bases lining up with TRBD1. Germline lookup yields CDR1 MRHNA and CDR2 SNTAGT. Trimming cost V 2 bases and J 6 bases; bases outside gene matches: 16. This CDR3 is built from 18 residues.

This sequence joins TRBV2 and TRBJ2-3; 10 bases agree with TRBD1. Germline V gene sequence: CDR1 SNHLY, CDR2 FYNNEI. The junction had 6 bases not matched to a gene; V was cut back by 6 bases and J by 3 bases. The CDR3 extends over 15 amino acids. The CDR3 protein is CASSRTGGRTDTQYF. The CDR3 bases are TGTGCCAGCAGCAGGACAGGGGGGCGAACAGATACGCAGTATTTT. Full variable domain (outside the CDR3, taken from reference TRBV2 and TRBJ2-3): EPEVTQTPSHQVTQMGQEVILRCVPISNHLYFYWYRQILGQKVEFLVSFYNNEISEKSEIFDDQFSVERPDGSNFTLKIRSTKLEDSAMYFCASSRTGGRTDTQYFGPGTRLTVL.